This T cell receptor beta chain was recorded in a study of blood T cell repertoires in COVID-19. As for the study in general: Spain, Italy and the United States supplied samples that represented acute and convalescent COVID-19. Nucleic acid was either cDNA or gDNA, and it came from T cells, B-cell-depleted T cells, or PBMCs.

V lost 2 bases to trimming and J lost 5 bases, with 12 bases between them. The length of the CDR3 is 14 residues. Germline V gene data show CDR1 as MDHEN and CDR2 as SYDVKM. TCRdb's table, derived via immunoSEQ multiplex PCR, lists solely in-frame clones and lacks some. The sample carries 150,000 to 200,000 clones, roughly 87% recorded once. Seattle researchers signed up patients amid active infection and tracked them longitudinally. This sequence originates from a woman in her seventies with COVID-19, enrolled during active disease. What was sequenced was peripheral blood. The rearrangement uses TRBV28 and TRBJ2-5, with D tentatively TRBD1 (5 bases). The CDR3 DNA follows: TGTGCCAGCAGTTTAGATGGGGCAAGGGAGACCCAGTACTTC. Its protein is CASSLDGARETQYF.